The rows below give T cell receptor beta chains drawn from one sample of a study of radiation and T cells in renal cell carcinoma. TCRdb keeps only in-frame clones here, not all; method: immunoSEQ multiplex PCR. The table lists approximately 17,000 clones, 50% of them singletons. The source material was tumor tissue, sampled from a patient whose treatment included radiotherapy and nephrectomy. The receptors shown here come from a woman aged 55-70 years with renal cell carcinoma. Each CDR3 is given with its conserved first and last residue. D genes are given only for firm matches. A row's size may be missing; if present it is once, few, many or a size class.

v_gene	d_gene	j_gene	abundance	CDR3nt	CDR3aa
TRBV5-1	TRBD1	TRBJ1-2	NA	TGCGCCAGCAGCTTGGAACAGGGGCTTGGCTACACCTTC	CASSLEQGLGYTF
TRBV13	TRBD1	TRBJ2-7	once	TGTGCCAGCAGCCGCGGGACAGGTTTTAATATCCAGCAGTACTTC	CASSRGTGFNIQQYF
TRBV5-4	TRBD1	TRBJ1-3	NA	TGTGCCAGCAGCGGTGGGACAGGGGATAGTGGAAACACCATATATTTT	CASSGGTGDSGNTIYF
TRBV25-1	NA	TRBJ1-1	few	TGTGCCAGCCAATTGGGACCGGAAGCTTTCTTT	CASQLGPEAFF
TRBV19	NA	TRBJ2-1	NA	TGTGCCAGTAGTATAGGCGGCGGGGTTTACAATGAGCAGTTCTTC	CASSIGGGVYNEQFF
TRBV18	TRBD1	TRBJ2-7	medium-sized	TGTGCCAGCTCACCACGTCTCGTGACAGGGGGCCACGAGCAGTACTTC	CASSPRLVTGGHEQYF
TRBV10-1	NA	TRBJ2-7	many	TGCGCCAGCAGCCTCGGCCAACCCTTC	CASSLGQPF
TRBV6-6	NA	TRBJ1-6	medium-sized	TGTGCCAGCAGTTACCATTACAGGCTACTAGGTTCACCCCTCCACTTT	CASSYHYRLLGSPLHF
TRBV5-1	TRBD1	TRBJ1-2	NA	TGCGCCAGCAGCTTGGCCAGTCCGACAGGGCTCGATGGCTACACCTTC	CASSLASPTGLDGYTF
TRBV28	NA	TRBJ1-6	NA	TGTGCCAGCAGGCCCGCAGGGAGCTCCTATAATTCACCCCTCCACTTT	CASRPAGSSYNSPLHF
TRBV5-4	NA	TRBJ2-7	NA	TGTGCCAGCAGTTACTCGAACGACTACGAGCAGTACTTC	CASSYSNDYEQYF
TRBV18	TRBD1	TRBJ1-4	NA	TGTGCCAGCTCATCGGACAGGGGAGGTGAAAAACTGTTTTTT	CASSSDRGGEKLFF
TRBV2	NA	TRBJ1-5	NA	TGTGCCAGCAGTCCCGGGGCCCAGGGCAATCAGCCCCAGCATTTT	CASSPGAQGNQPQHF
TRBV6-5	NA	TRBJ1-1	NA	TGTGCCAGCACCTCCTGGGGGGGGCGAGGAACTGAAGCTTTCTTT	CASTSWGGRGTEAFF
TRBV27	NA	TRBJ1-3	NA	TGTGCCAGCAGTTTAATTAGGACAGCCATGCTGGGCTCTGGAAACACCATATATTTT	CASSLIRTAMLGSGNTIYF
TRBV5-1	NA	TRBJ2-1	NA	TGCGCCAGCAGCTCTACACTCAATGAGCAGTTCTTC	CASSSTLNEQFF
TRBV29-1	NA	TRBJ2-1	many	TGCAGCGTTGATGATCTAACAGGGATTGAGCAGTTCTTC	CSVDDLTGIEQFF
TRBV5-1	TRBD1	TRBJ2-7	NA	TGCGCCAGCAGCTTGGAGGCACCAAATACGGACAGGGGGTTAAGCGAGCAGTACTTC	CASSLEAPNTDRGLSEQYF
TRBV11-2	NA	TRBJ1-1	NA	TGTGCCAGCAGCCACGCCATGGCCGGGGACACTGAAGCTTTCTTT	CASSHAMAGDTEAFF
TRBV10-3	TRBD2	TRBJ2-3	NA	TGTGCCATCAGTGGGTGGACTAGCGGGTCTTCGACCTATACGCAGTATTTT	CAISGWTSGSSTYTQYF
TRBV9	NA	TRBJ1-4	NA	TGTGCCAGCAGCGTGGGCTACGGACCGAAGGAAAAACTGTTTTTT	CASSVGYGPKEKLFF
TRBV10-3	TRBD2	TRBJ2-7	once	TGTGCCAGCAGTGAATGGGAGACTAGCGAGGTTTACGAGCAGTACTTC	CASSEWETSEVYEQYF
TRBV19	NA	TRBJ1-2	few	TGTGCCAGTAAGACCGGGCAGACATATGGCTACACCTTC	CASKTGQTYGYTF
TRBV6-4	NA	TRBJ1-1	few	TGTGCCAGCAGCCCCGGGGGGGTGAACACTGAAGCTTTCTTT	CASSPGGVNTEAFF
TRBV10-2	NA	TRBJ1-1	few	TGCGCCAGCAATGCGCGGGGCGCTCGCACTGAAGCTTTCTTT	CASNARGARTEAFF
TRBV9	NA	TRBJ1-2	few	TGTGCCAGCAGCGTAGAGGCTGACGCAGGCTACACCTTC	CASSVEADAGYTF
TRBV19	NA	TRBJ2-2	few	TGTGCCAGTAGTATTGGTATCGGGGGGCTGTTTTTT	CASSIGIGGLFF